This T cell receptor (beta chain) comes out of a study of shared clonotypes between healthy human individuals. Whole-study findings and limits: Limitation of the genetic and exposure-history diversity represented came from the few donors. The study generally estimated greater richness for naive than memory subsets. Across a handful of donors, naive CD4 shared roughly 5%, naive CD8 about 3.2%, memory CD4 over 2%, memory CD8 0.4% to 0.5%.

V was clipped by 6 bases and J by 7 bases, with 10 bases between them. Germline CDR1 MNHEY, CDR2 SVGAGI. There are 13 residues in the CDR3. A word on this clone: Its antigen is not known.

The study enrolled healthy HIV-negative adults without recent acute infections or vaccinations as donors. Clones were sequenced by immunoSEQ multiplex PCR, and TCRdb holds only the in-frame ones, with some missing. The sample consists of 2,500,000 or so clones, approximately 94% of them appearing once. Specimen: naive CD4+ T cells sorted from blood. Subset specified: CD45RA+ positively selected. The chain has TRBV6-5 and TRBJ1-6; a possible D gene is TRBD1 (5 bases). The sequence was obtained from a man between 18 and 35 years old in good health. CDR3 amino acids: CASSRGENSPLHF. CDR3 nucleotides: TGTGCCAGCAGCCGAGGGGAGAATTCACCCCTCCACTTT.